This T cell receptor (beta chain) appears in the sequencing data of a study of blood T cell repertoires in COVID-19. Turning to the study itself: Specimens from acute and convalescent COVID-19 originated in the United States, Italy and Spain. Sources were T cells, B-cell-depleted T cells, or PBMCs; the material itself was cDNA or gDNA.

Original handling: How many nucleated cells were present was estimated from reference gene primer amplification. Assay: immunoSEQ multiplex PCR; the TCRdb copy retains only in-frame clones and omits some. Clone size and V and J calls were adopted from that table, with D and trimming inferred from the DNA. Among about 81,000 clones listed, roughly four fifths were seen once. The germline V gene encodes CDR1 MGHRA and CDR2 YSYEKL. This CDR3 has 15 amino acids. Trimming removed 0 bases from V and 2 bases from J; junction bases left unmatched: 4. The sample was peripheral blood. This chain connects TRBV4-1 to TRBJ2-7; TRBD2 agrees at 7 bases. This receptor was identified in a human donor in a cohort sampled during active COVID-19. The CDR3 DNA follows: TGCGCCAGCAGCCAAGAATGGGGAGGGACCTACGAGCAGTACTTC. Amino acid sequence: CASSQEWGGTYEQYF.